A single sample gave rise to the 10 T cell receptor beta chains below, sequenced in a study of T cell clones after liver transplantation. The repertoire was sequenced with immunoSEQ multiplex PCR; TCRdb's copy has only in-frame clones and lacks some. The table has tens of thousands of clones, 86% seen once; the top ten hold 14%. Specimen: CD8+ T cells from blood, collected 12 months after liver transplant. Receptors originate from a human patient who received a liver transplant. Among the T cells, some may be from the graft donor.

The rearrangement uses TRBV28 and TRBJ1-1; TRBD1 is a possible D gene (5 bases). CDR3 length: 14 amino acids. Per the germline V gene, CDR1 is MDHEN and CDR2 is SYDVKM. Trimming shortened V by 3 bases and J by 4 bases, and 12 bases separated the two germline ends. The CDR3 DNA sequence: TGTGCCAGCAGTTTGCCAGGGAGTTCCACTGAAGCTTTCTTT. Translation: CASSLPGSSTEAFF.

The chain is built from TRBV9 and TRBJ2-7; TRBD1 is a possible D gene (7 bases). Between the trimmed V and J ends, which lost 5 bases and 0 bases, there was a span of 12 bases. This CDR3 has 14 amino acids. In germline, CDR1 is SGDLS, CDR2 YYNGEE. The CDR3 DNA is TGTGCCAGCAGTCAGCAGGGGGGCTCCTACGAGCAGTACTTC. Protein: CASSQQGGSYEQYF.

This sequence joins TRBV19 and TRBJ2-7, with D possibly TRBD1 on 5 matching bases. Germline assignment: CDR1 LNHDA and CDR2 SQIVND (reference sequence). V was trimmed by 3 bases and J by 7 bases, leaving 19 bases between them. The CDR3 is 15 amino acids. CDR3 loop: CASSILGNPPGEQYF. For the CDR3, the DNA is TGTGCCAGTAGTATTCTGGGAAACCCCCCAGGGGAGCAGTACTTC.

The chain combines TRBV6-6 with TRBJ2-1, with D perhaps matching TRBD2 (6 bases). The ends were cut back, 8 bases at V and 4 bases at J, with 12 bases in the middle. The length of the CDR3 is 13 residues. Germline CDR1 reads MNHNY; CDR2 reads SVGAGI (reference sequence). CDR3 protein: CASREILYNEQFF. In nucleotides, the CDR3 is TGTGCCAGCCGGGAGATCCTTTACAATGAGCAGTTCTTC.

This chain uses TRBV11-1 with TRBJ2-7; no clear D gene. V was clipped by 4 bases and J by 3 bases, with 10 bases between them. This CDR3 is 13 amino acids long. Germline V gives CDR1 SGHAT, CDR2 FQDESV (reference sequence). CDR3 sequence: CASSSLSHYEQYF. CDR3 in DNA: TGTGCCAGCAGCTCCTTATCCCACTACGAGCAGTACTTC. The full variable domain, its missing parts supplied by reference TRBV11-1 and TRBJ2-7, is EAEVAQSPRYKITEKSQAVAFWCDPISGHATLYWYRQILGQGPELLVQFQDESVVDDSQLPKDRFSAERLKGVDSTLKIQPAELGDSAMYLCASSSLSHYEQYFGPGTRLTVT.

To note about this clone: The sample contains more than one DNA sequence encoding this CDR3. V usage is TRBV7-8 and J usage is TRBJ2-7; D is uncertain. The CDR3 length is 13 residues. Trimming cost V 2 bases and J 3 bases, with 8 bases left between them. Looked up from germline, CDR1 is SGHVS and CDR2 is FQNEAQ. Here the CDR3 reads CASSLYGSYEQYF. CDR3 nucleotides: TGTGCCAGCAGCTTATACGGCAGCTACGAGCAGTACTTC.

The CDR3 reads CSVEGGRLSYNEQFF. CDR3 nucleotide sequence: TGCAGCGTTGAAGGAGGACGGCTTTCCTACAATGAGCAGTTCTTC. The chain couples TRBV29-1 to TRBJ2-1; D not resolved. Germline V gives CDR1 SQVTM, CDR2 ANQGSEA. Trimming took 1 base from V and 1 from J, leaving 11 bases between them. CDR3 length: 15 amino acids.

The gene calls are TRBV6-5 and TRBJ1-2, with a tentative D call TRBD1 (5 bases). V gave up 2 bases and J gave up 3 bases, with 13 bases separating them. Germline V CDR1 and CDR2: MNHEY, SVGAGI. The CDR3 totals 15 residues. This CDR3 is CASSYGREVDYGYTF. In DNA form, the CDR3 reads TGTGCCAGCAGTTACGGCAGGGAGGTAGACTATGGCTACACCTTC.

The chain is built from TRBV5-1 and TRBJ1-4, with 8 nucleotides matching TRBD1. CDR3 length: 15 residues. V dropped 2 bases and J dropped 7; count of bases not matched to a gene: 7. Per germline, CDR1 SGHRS and CDR2 YFSETQ. CDR3 sequence reads: CASSFAGGDGEKLFF. CDR3 nucleotides: TGCGCCAGCAGCTTTGCAGGGGGCGACGGTGAAAAACTGTTTTTT.

The chain carries TRBV19 and TRBJ1-1, with a tentative D call TRBD1 (5 bases). Between the trimmed V and J ends, which lost 7 bases and 8 bases, there was a span of 11 bases. Per the germline V gene, CDR1 is LNHDA and CDR2 is SQIVND (reference sequence). This CDR3 comprises 11 residues. CDR3 in DNA: TGTGCCAGTACCTTGGGGGTAGAAGCTTTCTTT. Its protein product is CASTLGVEAFF.